These 14 T cell receptor beta chains were all obtained from the same sample, sequenced in a study of cytomegalovirus exposure and HLA in healthy donors. The PCR made use of 60 Vbeta and 13 Jbeta primers. TCRdb's table, derived via immunoSEQ multiplex PCR, lists solely in-frame clones and lacks some. This sample has around 200,000 clones; 80% occur once, and the top ten carry 0.65%. The sequenced sample was PBMCs. Receptors were obtained from a boy between 5 and 17 years old in good health and CMV-seronegative.

The CDR3 DNA is TGTGCCAGTAGTATGACCAGGGACACTGAAGCTTTCTTT. It codes for CASSMTRDTEAFF. V gene TRBV19 combines with J gene TRBJ1-1, with a possible D match to TRBD1 (5 bases). Germline V gives CDR1 LNHDA, CDR2 SQIVND (reference sequence). V lost 3 bases and J lost 3, with 8 bases in between. The CDR3 covers 13 residues.

This chain uses TRBV5-4 with TRBJ1-3, with TRBD1 matching over 7 bases. The V and J ends lost 2 bases and 2 bases, in that order; junction bases with no gene match: 4. This CDR3 has 15 amino acids. From germline, CDR1 is SGHNT and CDR2 YYREEE (reference sequence). The CDR3 is CASSLQTGAGNTIYF. The CDR3, as DNA: TGTGCCAGCAGCTTACAAACAGGGGCTGGAAACACCATATATTTT.

This chain uses TRBV7-9 with TRBJ2-3; D perhaps matches TRBD1 (6 bases). Between the trimmed V and J ends, which lost 0 bases and 4 bases, there was a span of 14 bases. The CDR3 runs 16 residues. Per germline, CDR1 SEHNR and CDR2 FQNEAQ (reference sequence). The CDR3 DNA is TGTGCCAGCAGCTTAGCAGGGACACCGGGCGCAGATACGCAGTATTTT. The encoded protein is CASSLAGTPGADTQYF.

Of note for this clone: The identical CDR3 is also encoded by other nucleotide sequences in the sample. The V gene is TRBV6-5, the J gene TRBJ1-4, with 8 bases fitting TRBD1. The germline V gene encodes CDR1 MNHEY and CDR2 SVGAGI. The CDR3 is 15 amino acids. The trim removed 6 bases at V and 8 bases at J, leaving 11 bases unmatched. In DNA form, the CDR3 reads TGTGCCAGCAGCCTACAGGGGGGGTTTGGGGAAAAACTGTTTTTT. It codes for CASSLQGGFGEKLFF.

This clone was recorded only once. The chain carries TRBV27 and TRBJ1-1, with D unresolved. The germline V and J ends were trimmed by 6 bases and 3 bases, with 8 bases remaining between them. The CDR3 contains 12 residues. Germline-derived CDR1 and CDR2 are MNHEY and SMNVEV (reference sequence). CDR3 in amino acids: CASRTGYTEAFF. DNA for the CDR3: TGTGCCAGCAGGACGGGATACACTGAAGCTTTCTTT.

The chain couples TRBV7-2 to TRBJ1-2; 8 positions agree with TRBD1. V lost 4 bases and J lost 3; bases outside the gene matches: 7. Germline loops: CDR1 SGHTA, CDR2 FQGNSA. This CDR3 is built from 15 residues. DNA of the CDR3: TGTGCCAGCAGCTCTCGGACAGGGAAGCACTATGGCTACACCTTC. This encodes CASSSRTGKHYGYTF.

This clone was counted a single time. The chain is built from TRBV5-1 and TRBJ2-5, with 8 positions matching TRBD2. V shed 0 bases, J shed 4 bases, and the junction held 5 bases outside the gene matches. The CDR3 is 15 residues long. From germline, CDR1 is SGHRS and CDR2 YFSETQ. CDR3 sequence: CASSLVGGRRETQYF. As DNA, the CDR3 is TGCGCCAGCAGCTTGGTAGGCGGGAGGCGAGAGACCCAGTACTTC.

V and J are TRBV12-5 and TRBJ1-5; D not certain. The V end lost 1 base, the J end lost 6 bases, and 7 bases lay between the germline ends. The CDR3 is made up of 13 amino acids. Germline CDR1 LGHNT, CDR2 FRNRAP. CDR3 nucleotides: TGTGCTAGTGGTTTGGAGCATAGTCAGCCCCAGCATTTT. Translation: CASGLEHSQPQHF. Complete variable domain (other parts from reference TRBV12-5 and TRBJ1-5): DARVTQTPRHKVTEMGQEVTMRCQPILGHNTVFWYRQTMMQGLELLAYFRNRAPLDDSGMPKDRFSAEMPDATLATLKIQPSEPRDSAVYFCASGLEHSQPQHFGDGTRLSIL.

The chain links TRBV9 to TRBJ2-3; TRBD2 agrees at 13 bases. The CDR3 runs to 15 residues. Looked up from germline, CDR1 is SGDLS and CDR2 is YYNGEE. V lost 4 bases, J lost 4 bases, and 3 bases stayed unmatched. The CDR3 DNA reads TGTGCCAGCAGCCTCGGACTAGCGGGAGCAGATACGCAGTATTTT. Translating it yields CASSLGLAGADTQYF.

This chain connects TRBV11-1 to TRBJ1-1; possible D gene TRBD1, 6 bases. Trimming pared 4 bases from V and 4 bases from J, leaving 10 bases between. This CDR3 comprises 13 residues. Germline assignment: CDR1 SGHAT and CDR2 FQDESV (reference sequence). The CDR3: CASSYRVPTEAFF. Here the CDR3 DNA reads TGTGCCAGCAGCTACAGGGTTCCCACTGAAGCTTTCTTT.

The rearrangement links TRBV5-4 to TRBJ2-3; D perhaps matches TRBD1 (6 bases). The length of the CDR3 is 16 residues. The germline V and J ends were trimmed by 0 bases and 0 bases, with 11 bases remaining between them. CDR1 is SGHNT and CDR2 is YYREEE in the germline V gene (reference sequence). This CDR3 is CASSLARDMSTDTQYF. CDR3 nucleotide sequence: TGTGCCAGCAGCTTGGCCCGGGACATGAGCACAGATACGCAGTATTTT. Combining the CDR3 with reference TRBV5-4 and TRBJ2-3 gives the whole variable domain ETGVTQSPTHLIKTRGQQVTLRCSSQSGHNTVSWYQQALGQGPQFIFQYYREEENGRGNFPPRFSGLQFPNYSSELNVNALELDDSALYLCASSLARDMSTDTQYFGPGTRLTVL.

This rearrangement joins TRBV6-5 to TRBJ1-2; D is uncertain. Germline assignment: CDR1 MNHEY and CDR2 SVGAGI. CDR3 length: 13 amino acids. The V and J ends lost 5 bases and 2 bases respectively, with 9 bases between them. In DNA form, the CDR3 reads TGTGCCAGCAGTGTTACACCCAACTATGGCTACACCTTC. This sequence encodes CASSVTPNYGYTF.

The chain joins TRBV19 to TRBJ1-1; 8 bases are a match to TRBD1. The trim removed 2 bases at V and 5 bases at J, leaving 10 bases unmatched. CDR3 length: 16 amino acids. Germline V gives CDR1 LNHDA, CDR2 SQIVND (reference sequence). The CDR3 protein is CASSIPGGPSGTEAFF. In DNA form, the CDR3 reads TGTGCCAGTAGTATACCAGGGGGCCCTTCGGGGACTGAAGCTTTCTTT.

This clone occurred a few times. The V call is TRBV7-2, the J call TRBJ1-1; D uncertain. V gave up 3 bases and J gave up 1 base, with 9 bases separating them. In germline, CDR1 is SGHTA, CDR2 FQGNSA. This CDR3 region has 14 residues. CDR3 sequence: CASSFSPGNTEAFF. The CDR3 nucleotides are TGTGCCAGCAGCTTCAGTCCGGGGAACACTGAAGCTTTCTTT. The full variable domain, with the rest looked up from reference TRBV7-2 and TRBJ1-1, is GAGVSQSPSNKVTEKGKDVELRCDPISGHTALYWYRQSLGQGLEFLIYFQGNSAPDKSGLPSDRFSAERTGGSVSTLTIQRTQQEDSAVYLCASSFSPGNTEAFFGQGTRLTVV.